The present T cell receptor (beta chain) was sequenced within a study of beta chain features in type 1 diabetes. Germline V CDR1 and CDR2: MDHEN, SYDVKM. Between the trimmed V and J ends, which lost 5 bases and 3 bases, there was a span of 16 bases. The CDR3 length is 15 residues. Study-level points and caveats: Reads derived from cDNA could over-represent cells showing high TCR expression. Significant though moderate, a shortening of TCRB CDR3s appeared in all four CD4+ subsets of Type 1 diabetes patients.

It was one heparinised blood draw, averaging about 116 mL, that each donor gave. The authors reverse transcribed all of the isolated RNA, so sequencing captured expressed TCRB transcripts. Assay used: immunoSEQ multiplex PCR; TCRdb lists only in-frame clones, some missing. The table lists 200,000 to 250,000 clones, 9.6% of them singletons. This clone was seen a few times. Antigen specificity is unknown. Sequences were obtained from naive CD4+ T cells from blood. The receptor comes from a woman aged 18-29 years in good health. The chain couples TRBV28 to TRBJ2-5; perhaps TRBD1 as D (7 bases). CDR3 sequence reads: CASSPRGTAEETQYF. The CDR3 DNA follows: TGTGCCAGCAGTCCCCGCGGGACAGCTGAAGAGACCCAGTACTTC.